This TCR beta chain is drawn from a study of beta chain features in type 1 diabetes. General study findings and limits: The question of HLA type influencing TCRB rearrangement was one that remained unresolved here. When VDJ junctions were examined, type 1 diabetes patients showed fewer insertions and more deletions.

The single heparinised draw taken from each donor contained around 100 mL of blood on average. Sorting based on CD45RO/CCR7/CD25/CD127/CD95/CD27 separated CD4+ naive, central memory, regulatory and stem cell-like memory cells. With respect to this clone: Its matching antigen is unknown.

The CDR3 length is 15 residues. Germline CDR1 MNHEY, CDR2 SMNVEV (reference sequence). The V gene lost 5 bases and the J gene lost 4 bases, with 17 bases spanning the gap. Expressed TCRB transcripts were sequenced because the entire RNA isolate underwent reverse transcription. Clones were read by immunoSEQ multiplex PCR, and TCRdb kept only the in-frame ones, dropping some. The table records about 140,000 clones, approximately 9.8% of them present only once. V is TRBV27 and J is TRBJ2-5; D is possibly TRBD2 (6 bases). Sequencing input: central memory CD4+ T cells from blood. The sequence came from a woman aged 40-49 years in good health. The CDR3 DNA is TGTGCCAGCAGTACCGCGGGGCACTCACTAGAGACCCAGTACTTC. This sequence encodes CASSTAGHSLETQYF.